This TCR beta chain is from a study of graft-versus-host responses after intestinal transplantation. Study details: Each recipient received a multivisceral, liver-intestinal, or isolated intestinal graft. Tacrolimus and steroids were given for 2 to 3 years to all recipients after anti-thymocyte globulin induction.

TCRdb keeps only in-frame clones here, not all; method: immunoSEQ multiplex PCR. The sample gives about 1,500 clones, 60% to 80% of which show up once; around 7.1% is in the top ten. The authors seeded approximately 200,000 CFSE-labeled responder cells together with approximately 200,000 irradiated stimulator cells tagged with violet dye. The reaction was completed, and proliferating CFSE-low CD3+CD4+ and CD3+CD8+ responders were then sorted. This CDR3 comprises 15 residues. Per the germline V gene, CDR1 is LNHNV and CDR2 is YYDKDF (reference sequence). Trimming took off 5 bases at V and 0 bases at J, with 11 bases between the two ends. This clone was observed once. Study-level findings and limits: GvH clones were identified in recipient marrow, with some first appearing in ileum or blood.

The sequences come from alloreactive CD8+ T cells from a mixed lymphocyte reaction culture, collected before transplantation. Subset given: CFSE-low proliferating T cells sorted from roughly 6-day pre-transplant mixed lymphocyte reaction (GvH or HvG direction). The chain is built from TRBV15 and TRBJ1-5; D remains ambiguous. The TCR sequence derives from a human patient who was an organ donor for intestinal transplantation. The CDR3 sequence: CATSSRDISNQPQHF. In nucleotides, the CDR3 is TGTGCCACCAGCTCCCGGGATATTAGCAATCAGCCCCAGCATTTT.